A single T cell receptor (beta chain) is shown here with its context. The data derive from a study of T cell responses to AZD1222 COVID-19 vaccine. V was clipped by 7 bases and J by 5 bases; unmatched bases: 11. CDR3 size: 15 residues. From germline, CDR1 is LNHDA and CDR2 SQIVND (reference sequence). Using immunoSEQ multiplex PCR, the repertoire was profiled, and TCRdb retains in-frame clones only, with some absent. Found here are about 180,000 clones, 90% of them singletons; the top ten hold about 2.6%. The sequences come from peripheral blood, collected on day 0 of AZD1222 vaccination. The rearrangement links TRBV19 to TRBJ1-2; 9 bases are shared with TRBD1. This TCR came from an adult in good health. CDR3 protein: CASTWTGEPLYGYTF. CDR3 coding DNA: TGTGCCAGTACCTGGACAGGGGAACCCCTGTATGGCTACACCTTC.